The 3 T cell receptor beta chains given below trace back to one sample, sequenced in a study of blood T cell repertoires in COVID-19. Generated by immunoSEQ multiplex PCR, the TCRdb table keeps only in-frame clones and is missing some. The table has some 240,000 clones, roughly nine tenths seen once. Specimen: peripheral blood. These receptors came from a man in his 60s who had recovered from COVID-19.

V gene TRBV13 combines with J gene TRBJ1-6; 8 bases agree with TRBD1. This CDR3 is built from 14 residues. Germline assignment: CDR1 PRHDT and CDR2 FYEKMQ (reference sequence). Trimming at V came to 6 bases and at J to 9 bases, leaving 7 bases not matched to a gene. The CDR3, as DNA: TGTGCCAGCAGTCCGGACAGGGACCGTTCACCCCTCCACTTT. Translation gives CASSPDRDRSPLHF.

This clone has just a few counts. The chain is built from TRBV12-2 and TRBJ2-1; the D call of TRBD2 is as the table states it, not checked on the DNA. TRBV12-2 is noted as a pseudogene. This CDR3 region has 17 residues. The CDR3 is CASRLRGGLRPYNEQFF. DNA of the CDR3: TGTGCAAGTCGCTTACGGGGGGGCCTGAGACCCTACAATGAGCAGTTCTTC.

The chain joins TRBV5-1 to TRBJ2-7, with TRBD2 matching over 7 bases. Germline CDR1 SGHRS, CDR2 YFSETQ. Trimming removed 0 bases from V and 1 base from J; junction bases left unmatched: 4. The CDR3 is 15 amino acids. The CDR3 sequence: CASSLGNSGSYEQYF. CDR3 nucleotides: TGCGCCAGCAGCTTGGGTAATAGCGGGTCCTACGAGCAGTACTTC.